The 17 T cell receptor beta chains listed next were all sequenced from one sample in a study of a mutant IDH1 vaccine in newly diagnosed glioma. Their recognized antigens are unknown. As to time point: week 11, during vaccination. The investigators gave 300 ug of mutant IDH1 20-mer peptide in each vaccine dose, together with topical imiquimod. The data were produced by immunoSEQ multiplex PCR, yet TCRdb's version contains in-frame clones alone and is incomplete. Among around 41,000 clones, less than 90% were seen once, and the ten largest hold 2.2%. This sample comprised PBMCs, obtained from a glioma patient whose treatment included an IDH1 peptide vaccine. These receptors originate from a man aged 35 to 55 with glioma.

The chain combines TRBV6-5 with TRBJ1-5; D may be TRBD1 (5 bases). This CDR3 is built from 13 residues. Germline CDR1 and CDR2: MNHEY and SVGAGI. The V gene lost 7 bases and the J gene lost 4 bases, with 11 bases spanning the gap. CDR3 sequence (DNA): TGTGCCAGCAAGACAGTGAGGAATCAGCCCCAGCATTTT. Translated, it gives CASKTVRNQPQHF.

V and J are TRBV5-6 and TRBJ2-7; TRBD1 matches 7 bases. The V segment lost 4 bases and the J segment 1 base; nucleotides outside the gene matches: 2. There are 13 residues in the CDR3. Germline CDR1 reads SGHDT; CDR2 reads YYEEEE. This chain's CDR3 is CASSLQGSYEQYF. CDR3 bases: TGTGCCAGCAGCCTACAGGGGTCCTACGAGCAGTACTTC.

CDR3 nucleotide sequence: TGTGCCAGCAGCGTCCAAGAATATCAGCCCCAGCATTTT. This gives the protein CASSVQEYQPQHF. The chain uses TRBV7-8 and TRBJ1-5; D gene ambiguous. V dropped 5 bases and J dropped 5 bases, with 10 bases sitting between them. CDR1 and CDR2 (germline): SGHVS, FQNEAQ. This CDR3 contains 13 residues.

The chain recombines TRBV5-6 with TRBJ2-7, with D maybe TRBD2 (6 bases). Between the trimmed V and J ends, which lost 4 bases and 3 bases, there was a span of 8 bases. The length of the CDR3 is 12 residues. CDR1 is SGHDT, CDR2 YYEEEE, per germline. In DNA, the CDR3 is TGTGCCAGCAGCATGACTAGCTACGAGCAGTACTTC. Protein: CASSMTSYEQYF.

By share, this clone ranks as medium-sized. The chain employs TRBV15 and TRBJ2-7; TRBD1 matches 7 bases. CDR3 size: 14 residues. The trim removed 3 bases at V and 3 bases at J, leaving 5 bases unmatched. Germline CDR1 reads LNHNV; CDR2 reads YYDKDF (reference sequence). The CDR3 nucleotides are TGTGCCACCAGCAGCCACCGGGACAGCTACGAGCAGTACTTC. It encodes CATSSHRDSYEQYF.

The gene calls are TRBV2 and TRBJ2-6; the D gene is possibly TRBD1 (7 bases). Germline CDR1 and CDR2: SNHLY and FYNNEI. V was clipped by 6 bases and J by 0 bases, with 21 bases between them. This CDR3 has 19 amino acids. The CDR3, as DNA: TGTGCCAGCAGGGAGGGACAGCAACGCCCTACCTCTGGGGCCAACGTCCTGACTTTC. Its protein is CASREGQQRPTSGANVLTF.

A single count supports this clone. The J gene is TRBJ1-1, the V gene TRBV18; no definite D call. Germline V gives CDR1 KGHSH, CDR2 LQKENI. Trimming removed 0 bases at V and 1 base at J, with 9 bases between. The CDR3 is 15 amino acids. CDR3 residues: CASSPPFEENTEAFF. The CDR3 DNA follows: TGTGCCAGCTCACCACCGTTTGAAGAGAACACTGAAGCTTTCTTT.

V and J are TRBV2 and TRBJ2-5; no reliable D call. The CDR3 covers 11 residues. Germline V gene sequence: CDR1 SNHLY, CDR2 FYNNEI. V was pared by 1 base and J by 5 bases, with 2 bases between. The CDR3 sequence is CASSEGETQYF. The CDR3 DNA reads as TGTGCCAGCAGTGAAGGGGAGACCCAGTACTTC.

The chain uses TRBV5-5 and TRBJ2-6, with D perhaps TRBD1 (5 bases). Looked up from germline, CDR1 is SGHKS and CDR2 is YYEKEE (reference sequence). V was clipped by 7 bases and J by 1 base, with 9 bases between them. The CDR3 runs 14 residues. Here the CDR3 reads CASVQGSGANVLTF. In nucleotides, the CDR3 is TGTGCCAGCGTCCAGGGTTCTGGGGCCAACGTCCTGACTTTC.

The CDR3 protein is CASSFGLAGGSSYNEQFF. DNA of the CDR3: TGTGCCAGCAGTTTTGGACTAGCGGGAGGGAGCTCCTACAATGAGCAGTTCTTC. The chain joins TRBV28 to TRBJ2-1; 15 positions match TRBD2. There are 18 residues in the CDR3. CDR1 MDHEN and CDR2 SYDVKM come from the germline V gene. J lost 0 bases, V lost 3 bases, and 3 bases had no gene match.

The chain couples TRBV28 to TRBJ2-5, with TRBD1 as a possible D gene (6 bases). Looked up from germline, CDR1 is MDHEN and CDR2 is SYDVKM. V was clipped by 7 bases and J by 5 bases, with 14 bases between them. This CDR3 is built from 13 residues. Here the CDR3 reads CASKIQGVETQYF. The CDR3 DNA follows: TGTGCCAGCAAGATACAGGGTGTTGAGACCCAGTACTTC.

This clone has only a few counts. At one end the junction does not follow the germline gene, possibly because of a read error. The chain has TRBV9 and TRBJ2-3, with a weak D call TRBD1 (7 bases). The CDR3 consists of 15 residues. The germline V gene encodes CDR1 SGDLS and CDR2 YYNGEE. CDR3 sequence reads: CASNVYGGGGNTQYF. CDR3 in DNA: TGTGCCAGCAACGTATATGGAGGGGGCGGGAATACGCAGTATTTT.

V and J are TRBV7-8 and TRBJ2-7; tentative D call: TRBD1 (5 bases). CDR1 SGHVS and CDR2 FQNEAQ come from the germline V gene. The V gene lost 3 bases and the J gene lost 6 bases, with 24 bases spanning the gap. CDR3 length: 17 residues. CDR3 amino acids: CASSFPKTESWGVEQYF. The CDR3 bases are TGTGCCAGCAGCTTCCCAAAGACAGAAAGTTGGGGCGTCGAGCAGTACTTC.

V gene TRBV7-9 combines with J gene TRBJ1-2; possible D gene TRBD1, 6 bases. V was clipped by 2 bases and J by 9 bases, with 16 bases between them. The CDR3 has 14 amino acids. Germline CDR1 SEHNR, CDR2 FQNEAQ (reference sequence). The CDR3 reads CASSLTGQMTSYTF. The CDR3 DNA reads TGTGCCAGCAGCTTAACCGGACAGATGACTAGCTACACCTTC. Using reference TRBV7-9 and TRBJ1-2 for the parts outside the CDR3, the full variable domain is DTGVSQNPRHKITKRGQNVTFRCDPISEHNRLYWYRQTLGQGPEFLTYFQNEAQLEKSRLLSDRFSAERPKGSFSTLEIQRTEQGDSAMYLCASSLTGQMTSYTFGSGTRLTVV.

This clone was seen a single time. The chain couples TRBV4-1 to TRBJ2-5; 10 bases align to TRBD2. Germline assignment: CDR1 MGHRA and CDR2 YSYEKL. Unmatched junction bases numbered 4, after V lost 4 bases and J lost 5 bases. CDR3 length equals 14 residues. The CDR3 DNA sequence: TGCGCCAGCAGCCTAGCGGGGGGCCCGGAGACCCAGTACTTC. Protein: CASSLAGGPETQYF.

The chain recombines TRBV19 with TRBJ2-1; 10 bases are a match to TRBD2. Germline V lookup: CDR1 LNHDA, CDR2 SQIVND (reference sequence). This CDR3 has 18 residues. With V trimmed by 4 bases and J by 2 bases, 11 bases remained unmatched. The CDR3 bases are TGTGCCAGTAGTAGAACATTAACTAGCGGGGCCGCCTACAATGAGCAGTTCTTC. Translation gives CASSRTLTSGAAYNEQFF.

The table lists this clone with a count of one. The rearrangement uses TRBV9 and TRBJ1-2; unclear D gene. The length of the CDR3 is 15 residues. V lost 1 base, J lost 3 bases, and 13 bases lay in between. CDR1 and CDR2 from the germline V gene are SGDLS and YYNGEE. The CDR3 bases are TGTGCCAGCAGCGTACATCGTGGGGAGGACTATGGCTACACCTTC. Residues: CASSVHRGEDYGYTF.